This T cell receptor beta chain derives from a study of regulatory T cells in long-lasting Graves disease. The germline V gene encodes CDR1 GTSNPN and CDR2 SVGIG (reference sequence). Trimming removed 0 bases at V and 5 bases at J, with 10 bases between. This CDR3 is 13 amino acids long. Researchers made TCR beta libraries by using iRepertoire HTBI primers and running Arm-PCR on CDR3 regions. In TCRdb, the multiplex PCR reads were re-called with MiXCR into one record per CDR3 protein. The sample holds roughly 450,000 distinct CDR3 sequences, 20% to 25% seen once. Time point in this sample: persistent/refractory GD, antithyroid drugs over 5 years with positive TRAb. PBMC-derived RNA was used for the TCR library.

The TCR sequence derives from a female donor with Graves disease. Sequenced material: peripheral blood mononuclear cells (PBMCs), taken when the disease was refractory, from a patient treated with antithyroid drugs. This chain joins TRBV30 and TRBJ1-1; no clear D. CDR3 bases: TGTGCCTGGAGTGTGGACGACGGTACTGAAGCTTTCTTT. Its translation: CAWSVDDGTEAFF.